What follows is one TCR beta chain and its context. Its antigen is undetermined. A read error may produce the germline difference seen at one junction end. This sample is part of a study of long-term antiretroviral therapy in people with HIV. General study results and limits: Clones showing expansion before ART dominated the repertoire at all time points. Repertoires with HIV possessed tighter CDR3 length spans than those of controls.

The CDR3 consists of 13 residues. Per the germline V gene, CDR1 is PRHDT and CDR2 is FYEKMQ (reference sequence). It was version v3.0 of the immunoSEQ assay that was run at survey level. Profiling relied on immunoSEQ multiplex PCR, and the TCRdb table lists in-frame clones only, not all of them. The sample shows tens of thousands of clones, 80% to 90% of them seen only once. The chain is built from TRBV13 and TRBJ2-1, with a weak D call TRBD2 (5 bases). This sequence was found in a man in his late teens or twenties with HIV. Here the sequenced sample was unsorted PBMCs, taken 0.4 years before starting antiretroviral therapy. The CDR3 nucleotides read TGCGCCAGCAGCCTCCAGACGGGGAATGAGCAGTTCTTC. This gives the protein CASSLQTGNEQFF.